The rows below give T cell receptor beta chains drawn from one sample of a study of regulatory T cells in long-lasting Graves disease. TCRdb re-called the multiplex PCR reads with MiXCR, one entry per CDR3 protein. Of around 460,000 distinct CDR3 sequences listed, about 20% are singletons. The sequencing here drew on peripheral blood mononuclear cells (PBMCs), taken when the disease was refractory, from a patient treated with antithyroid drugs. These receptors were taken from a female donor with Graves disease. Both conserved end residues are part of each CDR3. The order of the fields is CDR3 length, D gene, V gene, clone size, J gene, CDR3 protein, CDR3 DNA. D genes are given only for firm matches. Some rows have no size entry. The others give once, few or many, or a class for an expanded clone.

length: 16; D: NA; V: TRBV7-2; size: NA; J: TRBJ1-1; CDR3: CASSLLRIFGNTEAFF; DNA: TGTGCCAGCAGCTTACTACGGATATTTGGGAACACTGAAGCTTTCTTT
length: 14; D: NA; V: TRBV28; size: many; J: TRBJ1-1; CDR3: CASSLWWESPRAFF; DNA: TGTGCCAGCAGTTTGTGGTGGGAGTCGCCACGAGCTTTCTTT
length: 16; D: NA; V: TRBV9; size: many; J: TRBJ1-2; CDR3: CASSAIGQLLNYGYTF; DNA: TGTGCCAGCAGCGCCATCGGACAGCTACTCAACTATGGCTACACCTTC
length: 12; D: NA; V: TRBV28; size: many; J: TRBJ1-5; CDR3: CASRYWEQPQHF; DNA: TGTGCCAGCAGGTACTGGGAGCAGCCCCAGCATTTT
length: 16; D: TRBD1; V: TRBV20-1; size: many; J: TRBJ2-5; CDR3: CSATPLIRDRKETQYF; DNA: TGCAGTGCTACGCCACTGATCCGGGACAGAAAAGAGACCCAGTACTTC
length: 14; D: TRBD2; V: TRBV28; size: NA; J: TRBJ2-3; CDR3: CASRPALAGVAQYF; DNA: TGTGCCAGCAGACCCGCCCTAGCGGGAGTGGCACAGTATTTT
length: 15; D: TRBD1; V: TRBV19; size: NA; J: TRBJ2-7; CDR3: CASSTGTATSYEQYF; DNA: TGTGCCAGTAGCACCGGGACAGCAACTTCCTACGAGCAGTACTTC
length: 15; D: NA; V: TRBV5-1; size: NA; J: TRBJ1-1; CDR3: CASSLQGGGNTEAFF; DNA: TGCGCCAGCAGCTTGCAGGGAGGGGGGAACACTGAAGCTTTCTTT
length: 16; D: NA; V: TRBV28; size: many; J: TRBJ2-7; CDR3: CASSWGYREPRYEQYF; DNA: TGTGCCAGCAGTTGGGGTTACAGGGAGCCCCGCTACGAGCAGTACTTC
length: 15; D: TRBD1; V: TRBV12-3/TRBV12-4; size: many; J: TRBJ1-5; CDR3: CASSPGQGAKQPQHF; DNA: TGTGCCAGCAGTCCGGGACAGGGGGCGAAACAGCCCCAGCATTTT
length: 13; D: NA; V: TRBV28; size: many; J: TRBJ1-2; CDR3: CASTRTALYGYTF; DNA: TGTGCCAGCACTAGGACAGCGCTTTATGGCTACACCTTC
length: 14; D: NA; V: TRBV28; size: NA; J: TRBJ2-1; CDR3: CASSLNRAYNEQFF; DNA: TGTGCCAGCAGTTTAAACAGGGCCTACAATGAGCAGTTCTTC
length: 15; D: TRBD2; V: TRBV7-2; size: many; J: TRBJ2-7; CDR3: CASSFLTSGSDEQYF; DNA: TGTGCCAGCAGCTTTCTGACTAGCGGGAGTGACGAGCAGTACTTC
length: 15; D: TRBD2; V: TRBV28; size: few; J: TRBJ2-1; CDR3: CASSFSGRGYNEQFF; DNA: TGTGCCAGCAGTTTTAGCGGGAGGGGCTACAATGAGCAGTTCTTC
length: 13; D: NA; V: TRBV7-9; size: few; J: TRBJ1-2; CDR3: CASSFFLLYGYTF; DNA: TGTGCCAGCAGCTTTTTCCTGTTGTATGGCTACACCTTC
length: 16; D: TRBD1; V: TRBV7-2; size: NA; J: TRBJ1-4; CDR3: CASSLGQTGGNEKLFF; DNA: TGTGCCAGCAGCTTAGGGCAGACAGGGGGTAATGAAAAACTGTTTTTT
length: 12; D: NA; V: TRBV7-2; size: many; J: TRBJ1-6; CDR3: CASSSQGSPLHF; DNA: TGTGCCAGCAGCTCCCAAGGATCACCCCTCCACTTT
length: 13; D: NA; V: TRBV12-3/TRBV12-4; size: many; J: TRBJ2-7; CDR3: CASSTDSSYEQYF; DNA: TGTGCCAGCTCCACCGACAGTTCGTACGAGCAGTACTTC
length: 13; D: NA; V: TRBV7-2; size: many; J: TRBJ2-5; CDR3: CASSPGLGETQYF; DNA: TGTGCCAGCAGTCCCGGACTGGGAGAGACCCAGTACTTC
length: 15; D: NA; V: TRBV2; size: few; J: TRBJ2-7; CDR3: CASSQDAGAPYEQYF; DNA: TGTGCCAGCAGCCAAGATGCAGGGGCCCCCTACGAGCAGTACTTC